This T cell receptor (beta chain) derives from a study of regulatory and conventional T cells in RAG deficiency. Findings and caveats of the study: Control T-cell subsets had markedly higher Shannon entropy and lower Simpson indices than RAG-deficient patients. Patient subsets had shorter CDR3s; Omenn Treg-Tconv overlap exceeded 90%.

Only in-frame clones appear in the TCRdb table, and some are missing; sequencing was by immunoSEQ multiplex PCR. The repertoire holds 20,000 to 25,000 clones, with 85% to 95% as singletons. Note on this clone: Its cognate antigen is unknown.

Conventional CD4+ T cells were sorted from blood as CD25-low CD127-high cells. This CDR3 spans 14 amino acids. V gave up 3 bases and J gave up 8 bases, with 17 bases separating them. CDR1 SGHRS and CDR2 YFSETQ come from the germline V gene. A further study also used this sample, focusing on regulatory T cells. Per that study: Amplification used 52 TRBV primers and 13 TRBJ primers.

The V call is TRBV5-1, the J call TRBJ1-2, with D uncertain. Sample: CD4+ T cells sorted from blood. The clonotype comes from a human donor in good health. CDR3 sequence reads: CASSSQLMGSGYTF. The CDR3 DNA reads as TGCGCCAGCAGCTCCCAGTTGATGGGGTCCGGCTACACCTTC. Looking up the rest from reference TRBV5-1 and TRBJ1-2 gives the full variable domain: KAGVTQTPRYLIKTRGQQVTLSCSPISGHRSVSWYQQTPGQGLQFLFEYFSETQRNKGNFPGRFSGRQFSNSRSEMNVSTLELGDSALYLCASSSQLMGSGYTFGSGTRLTVV.